This T cell receptor (beta chain) was observed in a study of T cell responses to AZD1222 COVID-19 vaccine. TCRdb keeps only in-frame clones here, not all; method: immunoSEQ multiplex PCR. The data hold around 150,000 clones, with 84% observed a single time. V dropped 0 bases and J dropped 0 bases, with 7 bases sitting between them. The CDR3 runs to 14 residues. CDR1 and CDR2 from the germline V gene are SGHRS and YFSETQ. The receptor comes from an adult in good health. The J gene is TRBJ2-7, the V gene TRBV5-1; D call uncertain. The sequencing used peripheral blood, collected on day 0 of AZD1222 vaccination. Written as DNA, the CDR3 is TGCGCCAGCAGCTTGGGGGTTAGCTCCTACGAGCAGTACTTC. This gives the protein CASSLGVSSYEQYF. Full variable domain (outside the CDR3, taken from reference TRBV5-1 and TRBJ2-7): KAGVTQTPRYLIKTRGQQVTLSCSPISGHRSVSWYQQTPGQGLQFLFEYFSETQRNKGNFPGRFSGRQFSNSRSEMNVSTLELGDSALYLCASSLGVSSYEQYFGPGTRLTVT.